The TCR beta chain described here comes from a study of blood T cell repertoires in COVID-19 (dated by TCRdb to between 2020 and 2021). Background for the entire study: Samples from collaborators originated in the United States, Italy and Spain and spanned both the acute and convalescent phases of COVID-19. The prospective study material was composed of cDNA or gDNA derived from T cells, B-cell-depleted T cells, or PBMCs. The dataset comprised deeply sampled blood TCRbeta repertoires from subjects exposed to, actively infected with, or recovered from COVID-19. The repertoires were made available in a free public database intended to serve as a resource for research on the immune response to SARS-CoV-2. The samples were drawn from two sources: the first 160 participants of the ongoing ImmuneRACE study, and over 1,000 subjects contributed by 6 global collaborators. Nearly every sample came with metadata listing a de-identified subject ID, COVID-19 status, age in years and sex. HLA class I and class II types, where available, came from metadata supplied by the sample provider rather than from assay-based typing.

With regard to this clone: There is no known antigen for this receptor. No base quality values were provided; no much bigger clone lies one nucleotide off.

Collaborating institutions collected whole blood in K2EDTA tubes following their own protocols. Collaborator samples were shipped for TCRbeta analysis as frozen whole blood, isolated PBMCs, or DNA extracted from either sample type. Taken from the germline V gene (reference sequence), the CDR1 and CDR2 loops are LGHDT and YNNKEL. V is clipped by 5 bases and J by 6 bases, and the sequence between their germline boundaries is 16 bases long. The CDR3, cysteine through phenylalanine, is 15 amino acids long. Only the CDR3 part of the read is kept: 45 bases, read in frame from the first base. The immunoSEQ Assay, a bias-controlled multiplex PCR, was used to amplify TCRbeta CDR3 regions from genomic DNA. On the authors' methods: Within the assay, amplification of reference gene primers was used to estimate how many nucleated cells each sample contained. To quantify the absolute abundance of each unique TCRbeta CDR3 rearrangement, sequence reads were collapsed and filtered. Productive Simpson clonality was computed per sample as the square root of Simpson's diversity index over productive rearrangements. TCRdb carries this immuneACCESS record with in-frame sequences only. Its versions omit some clonotypes, under half of them owing to an unresolved V gene in the studies checked, with the rest unexplained. V and J calls and clone size follow that table, whereas D and trimming were derived from the DNA. The sample table contains over 250,000 clones; only one count was recorded for 65% to 90% of them. The ten largest clones capture 13% of the sample.

What the work shows at the level of the full study, not this receptor alone: How much clinical and demographic metadata was included differed by source and by participant, and the metadata was provided uncurated.

The TCR originated in a human donor in a cohort sampled during active COVID-19. The source material was peripheral blood. The sequence links TRBV3-1 (or the pseudogene TRBV3-2) to TRBJ2-2; TRBD2 is a possible D gene, resting on 6 matching bases. The CDR3 protein: CASSGGPQQAGELFF. Here is the DNA: TGTGCCAGCAGCGGAGGGCCCCAACAGGCCGGGGAGCTGTTTTTT.